These 28 T cell receptor beta chains share one sample of origin, sequenced in a study of CD8+ T cells in alopecia areata. Described treatment: oral pan-JAK inhibitor, 5-10 mg twice daily. Extracted from the samples, RNA was reverse transcribed into cDNA to serve as the sequencing template. Assay: immunoSEQ multiplex PCR; the TCRdb copy retains only in-frame clones and omits some. The repertoire holds approximately 140,000 clones, approximately 80% seen once, with roughly 25% in the top ten. Sequenced here: CD8+ T cells sorted from blood, sampled at week 4, from a patient treated with tofacitinib. The receptors were gathered from a human donor with alopecia areata.

This clone has a single count. V gene TRBV4-1 combines with J gene TRBJ2-3, with no clear D. V lost 3 bases to trimming and J lost 3 bases, with 7 bases between them. The V gene's germline CDR1 is MGHRA and CDR2 YSYEKL. This CDR3 is 13 amino acids long. The CDR3 nucleotides read TGCGCCAGCAGCCAGGACGGGACAGATACGCAGTATTTT. Residues: CASSQDGTDTQYF.

The chain employs TRBV4-2 and TRBJ1-2; 9 nucleotides match TRBD1. Germline V gene sequence: CDR1 LGHNA, CDR2 YNFKEQ. There are 16 residues in the CDR3. The ends lost 0 bases at V and 8 bases at J; junction bases unmatched: 10. CDR3 amino acids: CASSQDLTGTGPGYTF. The DNA for the CDR3 is TGTGCCAGCAGCCAAGACCTGACCGGGACAGGGCCCGGCTACACCTTC.

The CDR3 loop is CASSQDPGLPSYEQYF. CDR3 bases: TGCGCCAGCAGCCAAGATCCAGGACTACCATCCTACGAGCAGTACTTC. The J gene is TRBJ2-7, the V gene TRBV4-3; D possibly corresponds to TRBD2 (6 bases). Germline CDR1 and CDR2: LGHNA and YSLEER. Trimming left V 0 bases short and J 1 base short, with 13 bases between. This CDR3 contains 16 residues.

This rearrangement joins TRBV7-8 to TRBJ1-1, with a tentative D call TRBD1 (6 bases). The germline CDR1 and CDR2 sequences are SGHVS and FQNEAQ. The CDR3 runs 12 residues. V was cut by 2 bases and J by 6 bases, with 7 bases left in between. The DNA of the CDR3 is TGTGCCAGCAGCTTATGGGGGCCTGAAGCTTTCTTT. Translated: CASSLWGPEAFF.

This chain links TRBV7-8 with TRBJ1-1, with D maybe TRBD1 (5 bases). V lost 5 bases, J lost 1 base, and 20 bases lay in between. Germline V CDR1 and CDR2: SGHVS, FQNEAQ. CDR3 length: 17 amino acids. CDR3 bases: TGTGCCAGCAGCCAACTTTTCGCGACCGGGACGAACACTGAAGCTTTCTTT. Its protein is CASSQLFATGTNTEAFF.

This sequence joins TRBV6-1 and TRBJ1-6; 8 bases align to TRBD1. CDR3 length: 14 residues. Germline values: CDR1 MNHNS, CDR2 SASEGT. V trimming: 7 bases; J trimming: 9 bases; junction bases outside the gene matches: 8. In DNA, the CDR3 is TGTGCCAGCACCGCGACAGGGGAAGGTTCACCCCTCCACTTT. It translates to CASTATGEGSPLHF.

This chain joins TRBV27 and TRBJ1-1; perhaps TRBD1 as D (6 bases). The V gene lost 5 bases and the J gene lost 2 bases, with 12 bases spanning the gap. This CDR3 region has 14 residues. The germline CDR1 and CDR2 sequences are MNHEY and SMNVEV (reference sequence). The CDR3 sequence is CASSPNRDNTEAFF. The DNA of the CDR3 is TGTGCCAGCAGTCCAAACAGGGATAACACTGAAGCTTTCTTT.

The rearrangement joins TRBV2 to TRBJ2-1; TRBD2 matches at 8 bases. Germline trimming cut 10 bases from V and 4 bases from J; bases unmatched to any gene: 9. The germline V gene encodes CDR1 SNHLY and CDR2 FYNNEI. The CDR3 runs to 14 residues. This CDR3 reads CATQPGLGYNEQFF. The CDR3 nucleotides are TGTGCCACCCAGCCGGGACTAGGATACAATGAGCAGTTCTTC. Full variable domain (remainder filled in from reference TRBV2 and TRBJ2-1): EPEVTQTPSHQVTQMGQEVILRCVPISNHLYFYWYRQILGQKVEFLVSFYNNEISEKSEIFDDQFSVERPDGSNFTLKIRSTKLEDSAMYFCATQPGLGYNEQFFGPGTRLTVL.

This chain links TRBV15 with TRBJ2-5; TRBD2 aligns across 9 bases. V shed 1 base and J 5 bases; nucleotides not matched to a gene: 5. The CDR3 has 15 amino acids. CDR1 and CDR2 from the germline V gene are LNHNV and YYDKDF (reference sequence). CDR3 region: CATSRALAGLETQYF. In DNA, the CDR3 is TGTGCCACCAGCAGAGCACTAGCGGGTTTGGAGACCCAGTACTTC.

The rearrangement joins TRBV4-3 to TRBJ1-6; D possibly corresponds to TRBD1 (6 bases). Trimming took off 0 bases at V and 8 bases at J, with 11 bases between the two ends. Germline CDR1 LGHNA, CDR2 YSLEER. The CDR3 contains 15 residues. Here the CDR3 DNA reads TGCGCCAGCAGCCAAGATCGGGACACCTATTCACCCCTCCACTTT. Protein product: CASSQDRDTYSPLHF.

This sequence joins TRBV7-9 and TRBJ2-5, with 10 bases fitting TRBD1. The CDR3 has 14 amino acids. The V gene end was trimmed by 5 bases and the J gene end by 5 bases; junction bases not matched to a gene: 5. The germline gives CDR1 SEHNR, CDR2 FQNEAQ (reference sequence). CDR3 in amino acids: CASSPRTGGETQYF. The DNA of the CDR3 is TGTGCCAGCAGCCCCCGGACAGGGGGGGAGACCCAGTACTTC.

J is TRBJ1-2 and V is TRBV29-1; D is unresolved. Looked up from germline, CDR1 is SQVTM and CDR2 is ANQGSEA. The CDR3 covers 12 residues. The V end was cut by 0 bases, the J end by 8 bases, with 10 bases between. The CDR3 sequence is CSVEDGRVGYTF. The CDR3 coding sequence is TGCAGCGTTGAAGACGGAAGGGTCGGCTACACCTTC.

The chain links TRBV11-1 to TRBJ2-3, with D perhaps TRBD1 (6 bases). Germline loops: CDR1 SGHAT, CDR2 FQDESV (reference sequence). The CDR3 runs to 16 residues. V was trimmed by 2 bases and J by 2 bases, leaving 14 bases between them. CDR3 sequence (DNA): TGTGCCAGCAGCTTAAATCAGGGGCTCCTCACAGATACGCAGTATTTT. It specifies CASSLNQGLLTDTQYF.

The rearrangement joins TRBV2 to TRBJ2-7, with D perhaps matching TRBD1 or TRBD2 (5 bases each). Germline V gene sequence: CDR1 SNHLY, CDR2 FYNNEI. The CDR3 is 14 amino acids. V lost 5 bases and J 3 bases, leaving 14 bases between the germline ends. CDR3 amino acids: CASSPPGPFYEQYF. The CDR3 nucleotides are TGTGCCAGCAGTCCGCCGGGACCCTTCTACGAGCAGTACTTC.

The gene calls are TRBV19 and TRBJ2-3, with 8 bases that match TRBD2. Unmatched junction bases numbered 11, after V lost 6 bases and J lost 0 bases. This CDR3 is built from 17 residues. Germline V gives CDR1 LNHDA, CDR2 SQIVND (reference sequence). CDR3 DNA sequence: TGTGCCAGTAGACCAGACGAACTAGCGGATAGCACAGATACGCAGTATTTT. Protein sequence: CASRPDELADSTDTQYF.

This clone was seen a few times. The chain uses TRBV7-9 and TRBJ2-7; the D gene is possibly TRBD2 (6 bases). This CDR3 region has 17 residues. Trimming removed 5 bases at V and 0 bases at J, with 20 bases between. The germline CDR1 and CDR2 sequences are SEHNR and FQNEAQ (reference sequence). CDR3 protein: CASSHPRELESSYEQYF. The CDR3 DNA sequence: TGTGCCAGCAGCCACCCACGGGAGCTGGAGAGCTCCTACGAGCAGTACTTC. The whole variable domain, filled in from reference TRBV7-9 and TRBJ2-7, reads DTGVSQNPRHKITKRGQNVTFRCDPISEHNRLYWYRQTLGQGPEFLTYFQNEAQLEKSRLLSDRFSAERPKGSFSTLEIQRTEQGDSAMYLCASSHPRELESSYEQYFGPGTRLTVT.

V usage is TRBV9 and J usage is TRBJ2-5; 12 bases align to TRBD2. Germline loops: CDR1 SGDLS, CDR2 YYNGEE. The V gene end was trimmed by 3 bases and the J gene end by 2 bases; junction bases not matched to a gene: 8. This CDR3 has 17 amino acids. The chain's CDR3 is CASSDESLAGGQETQYF. CDR3 DNA sequence: TGTGCCAGCAGCGATGAATCCCTAGCGGGGGGGCAAGAGACCCAGTACTTC.

This clone was counted once. This sequence joins TRBV29-1 and TRBJ2-5; the match to TRBD2 covers 8 bases. The CDR3 consists of 14 residues. V gave up 4 bases and J gave up 7 bases; unmatched junction bases: 11. CDR1 and CDR2 (germline): SQVTM, ANQGSEA. The CDR3 DNA is TGCAGCGTTGTGGGACCGGGACTAGTGAGGACCCAGTACTTC. Translated: CSVVGPGLVRTQYF.

The rearrangement joins TRBV6-6 to TRBJ2-3; 10 bases map to TRBD2. This CDR3 is built from 16 residues. V lost 8 bases, J lost 6 bases, and 14 bases stayed unmatched. CDR1 MNHNY and CDR2 SVGAGI come from the germline V gene (reference sequence). This chain's CDR3 is CASQSSGGAQEDTQYF. The CDR3 bases are TGTGCCAGCCAATCTAGCGGGGGCGCACAGGAGGATACGCAGTATTTT.

The gene calls are TRBV5-6 and TRBJ2-7, with D perhaps given as TRBD1 or TRBD2 (5 bases each). V lost 4 bases to trimming and J lost 0 bases, with 17 bases between them. The germline V gene encodes CDR1 SGHDT and CDR2 YYEEEE. The length of the CDR3 is 16 residues. In DNA, the CDR3 is TGTGCCAGCAGCACCAACCGGGGCCTAGACTCCTACGAGCAGTACTTC. Protein product: CASSTNRGLDSYEQYF.

The V gene is TRBV27, the J gene TRBJ2-5; D unresolved. Germline V gene data show CDR1 as MNHEY and CDR2 as SMNVEV (reference sequence). Trimming removed 2 bases at V and 5 bases at J, with 12 bases between. The CDR3 has 14 amino acids. Here the CDR3 reads CASSLTPSGETQYF. As DNA, the CDR3 is TGTGCCAGCAGTTTAACGCCCTCTGGGGAGACCCAGTACTTC.

This chain uses TRBV4-2 with TRBJ2-3, with D perhaps TRBD2 (6 bases). CDR1 is LGHNA, CDR2 YNFKEQ, per germline. Trimming took 3 bases from V and 2 from J, leaving 9 bases between them. This CDR3 has 14 amino acids. The CDR3: CASSQEGPTDTQYF. CDR3 nucleotides: TGTGCCAGCAGCCAGGAGGGGCCCACAGATACGCAGTATTTT.

CDR3 amino acids: CASSQGTPEQYF. The CDR3 DNA reads as TGCGCCAGCAGCCAAGGAACACCGGAGCAGTACTTC. The chain carries TRBV4-1 and TRBJ2-7; no definite D call. Trimming pared 1 base from V and 7 bases from J, leaving 8 bases between. The CDR3 is 12 amino acids. Germline CDR1 reads MGHRA; CDR2 reads YSYEKL.

V usage is TRBV7-8 and J usage is TRBJ1-1, with 7 bases lining up with TRBD1. V dropped 2 bases and J dropped 10; count of bases not matched to a gene: 10. This CDR3 has 14 amino acids. The germline V gene encodes CDR1 SGHVS and CDR2 FQNEAQ. The chain's CDR3 is CASSLISTGEGAFF. CDR3 nucleotides: TGTGCCAGCAGCTTAATTAGTACAGGGGAGGGAGCTTTCTTT.

The chain is built from TRBV29-1 and TRBJ1-1, with D hard to call. V dropped 5 bases and J dropped 7 bases, with 11 bases sitting between them. The CDR3 has 11 residues. The V gene's germline CDR1 is SQVTM and CDR2 ANQGSEA. CDR3: CSVSSDGEAFF. In nucleotides, the CDR3 is TGCAGCGTTAGCTCCGACGGTGAAGCTTTCTTT.

The genes are TRBV27 and TRBJ2-5; D not resolved. Germline V gene data show CDR1 as MNHEY and CDR2 as SMNVEV (reference sequence). The V gene lost 6 bases and the J gene lost 0 bases, with 8 bases spanning the gap. The CDR3 runs to 13 residues. The DNA of the CDR3 is TGTGCCAGCAGGGAGAGGTACCAAGAGACCCAGTACTTC. Translated, it gives CASRERYQETQYF.

The chain couples TRBV4-3 to TRBJ2-7; a possible D gene is TRBD1 (6 bases). There are 14 residues in the CDR3. Germline values: CDR1 LGHNA, CDR2 YSLEER. V lost 1 base and J 6 bases, leaving 13 bases between the germline ends. The CDR3: CASSQANRVREQYF. DNA of the CDR3: TGCGCCAGCAGCCAAGCGAACAGGGTTCGCGAGCAGTACTTC.

This chain uses TRBV19 with TRBJ2-7; 7 bases line up with TRBD1. CDR3 length: 16 residues. Germline V lookup: CDR1 LNHDA, CDR2 SQIVND (reference sequence). V lost 2 bases to trimming and J lost 0 bases; unmatched junction nucleotides: 7. CDR3 in DNA: TGTGCCAGTAGTATAACCCCGGGACAGAGCTCCTACGAGCAGTACTTC. It encodes CASSITPGQSSYEQYF.